What follows is one T cell receptor (beta chain) and its context. The antigen is undetermined. Mouse germline and gene names are used. With the read ending 1 residue before the CDR3 end, the germline J gene is used to fill in that end. The sample comes from a study of tissue T cells after allogeneic stem cell transplantation. Findings of the study overall: Across patients, clones rarely overlapped, yet motif clusters were shared tissue-specifically. Some tissue clones might be persisting host cells; their alloreactivity or antigen specificity was not determined. Anatomically similar tissues had similar TCR repertoires within each patient.

This table comes from immunoSEQ multiplex PCR, and its TCRdb copy is limited to in-frame clones, with some not included. This table holds some 2,000 clones, around 55% found once. The CDR3 consists of 15 residues. Germline V lookup: CDR1 SNHLY, CDR2 FYNGKV (reference sequence). After removal of 1 base from V and 2 bases from J, the junction contained 3 bases not matched to a gene. Documented time point: mouse harvest day 7 after allogeneic transplant. Mouse grafts combined 10^7 T-cell-depleted bone marrow cells with 10^6 splenic CD5+ T cells. This mouse GVHD model was MHC-mismatched B6 to BALB/c, profiled day 7 or 14.

The clonotype was recovered from a female BALB/c mouse given C57BL/6 T cells with graft-versus-host disease after an allogeneic hematopoietic cell transplant. Input material: spleen. The chain couples TRBV3 to TRBJ2-5, with TRBD1 matching over 7 bases. The DNA read from the CDR3 is TGTGCCAGCAGCTTAGAGGGACAGTTCCAAGACACCCAGTAC. This translates into CASSLEGQFQDTQY. The entire CDR3 reads CASSLEGQFQDTQYF.